The 20 T cell receptor beta chains below were found in one sample sequenced in a study of tumor-infiltrating lymphocytes in primary liver carcinoma. Researchers generated TCR beta cDNA from around 0.55 ug of total RNA, relying on a constant-region primer. Library construction for TCR beta comprised three nested multiplex PCR rounds performed with slightly modified ARM-PCR. Two initial PCR rounds of around 9 cycles each paired TRBV1-TRBV30 forward primers with a C-beta reverse primer. TCRdb re-called the multiplex PCR reads through MiXCR, storing one row per CDR3 protein. The sample carries tens of thousands of distinct CDR3 sequences, about two thirds recorded once. Extraction of RNA together with DNA used about 18-31 mg of unsorted bulk tissue. Sequencing was done on a sample of liver tumor tissue from sampling region 4. The subset: tumor region T4, right-lateral pole. These receptors all come from an older woman with primary liver carcinoma and hepatitis B virus infection.

In this sample, this clonotype turned up a few times. The chain uses TRBV18 and TRBJ1-5, with D hard to call. The V gene's germline CDR1 is KGHSH and CDR2 LQKENI. V lost 3 bases, J lost 5 bases, and 11 bases lay in between. The CDR3 runs to 14 residues. The DNA of the CDR3 is TGTGCCAGCTCACCGGCAGGCATGTATCAGCCCCAGCATTTT. This sequence encodes CASSPAGMYQPQHF.

The chain's CDR3 is CARRVGGISGNTIYF. The CDR3 bases are TGTGCCAGGAGGGTCGGTGGGATATCTGGAAACACCATATATTTT. The V call is TRBV6-1, the J call TRBJ1-3; D is unresolved. Germline assignment: CDR1 MNHNS and CDR2 SASEGT. Trimming removed 9 bases at V and 1 base at J, with 16 bases between. There are 15 residues in the CDR3.

Remarks on this clonotype: One junction end does not reproduce the germline sequence, and a read error may be involved. The J gene is TRBJ2-3, the V gene TRBV29-1; TRBD1 matches at 10 bases. The V gene's germline CDR1 is SQVTM and CDR2 ANQGSEA. The CDR3 is 17 residues long. Here the CDR3 reads CSLEFIGQGGVADTQYF. The CDR3 nucleotides read TGCAGCCTTGAGTTCATTGGACAGGGGGGTGTCGCAGATACGCAGTATTTT.

As for this clonotype: It may be a read error: a sequence one base away is much more abundant. The chain couples TRBV10-3 to TRBJ2-3; 8 positions agree with TRBD1. Losses at the gene ends were 2 bases for V and 3 bases for J; bases not matched to a gene: 7. Per the germline V gene, CDR1 is ENHRY and CDR2 is SYGVKD. This CDR3 spans 16 amino acids. The CDR3, as DNA: TGTGCCATCAGTGAGAGCGACAGGGGACCAACAGATACGCAGTATTTT. This translates into CAISESDRGPTDTQYF.

Points on this clonotype: Compared with germline, one end of the junction differs, possibly owing to a read error. V gene TRBV6-6 combines with J gene TRBJ1-3; 7 nucleotides agree with TRBD1. The CDR3 spans 17 residues. The germline V gene encodes CDR1 MNHNY and CDR2 SVGAGI (reference sequence). CDR3 loop: CARSTGDSPASGNTIYF. DNA of the CDR3: TGTGCCCGCAGTACAGGGGACTCACCGGCGTCTGGAAACACTATATATTTT.

The chain employs TRBV11-3 and TRBJ2-7, with D tentatively TRBD1 (6 bases). V lost 3 bases to trimming and J lost 7 bases, with 19 bases between them. The germline gives CDR1 SGHNT, CDR2 YENEEA. This CDR3 is 15 amino acids long. CDR3 sequence: CASSFSPRDIYEQYF. In DNA form, the CDR3 reads TGTGCCAGCAGCTTCTCCCCCCGGGACATCTATGAGCAGTACTTC.

Regarding this clonotype: Given the absence of the conserved phenylalanine or tryptophan at the CDR3 end, a read error is likely. This chain uses TRBV6-5 with TRBJ2-2; D tentatively reads TRBD1 or TRBD2 (6 bases each). The V gene's germline CDR1 is MNHEY and CDR2 SVGAGI. CDR3 length: 15 amino acids. The V end was cut by 2 bases, the J end by 8 bases, with 15 bases between. This CDR3 reads CASSYTGTGEGELFL. In DNA form, the CDR3 reads TGTGCCAGCAGTTACACAGGGACTGGGGAGGGGGAGCTGTTTCTT.

This clonotype has a single count. Its ends do not fully match the called genes, so a read error is possible. The chain joins TRBV5-6 to TRBJ2-7, with TRBD2 matching 7 bases. Germline-derived CDR1 and CDR2 are SGHDT and YYEEEE. CDR3 length: 15 amino acids. The CDR3 coding sequence is TGTGCCAGCAGCTTGTTCTGGCGGGGGAGTGACGAGCAGTACTTT. Residues: CASSLFWRGSDEQYF.

Note on this clonotype: This could be a read error, since a much larger clone is one nucleotide away. This chain connects TRBV7-3 to TRBJ1-5, with no clear D. This CDR3 contains 13 residues. CDR1 and CDR2 from the germline V gene are SGHTA and FQGTGA. V lost 5 bases and J 0 bases, leaving 5 bases between the germline ends. CDR3: CASSGDSNQPQHF. In nucleotides, the CDR3 is TGTGCCAGCAGCGGAGATAGCAATCAGCCCCAGCATTTT.

This clonotype was counted only a few times. The rearrangement uses TRBV2 and TRBJ2-7; a weak D match, TRBD2 (5 bases). This CDR3 is 12 amino acids long. Germline loops: CDR1 SNHLY, CDR2 FYNNEI. Trimming stripped 5 bases from V and 12 bases from J, with 17 bases between. CDR3 sequence: CASSRLGKEGYF. The CDR3 DNA reads as TGTGCCAGCAGTCGGTTAGGGAAAGAGGGGTACTTC.

Of note for this clonotype: One junction end disagrees with the germline gene, perhaps due to a read error. This chain links TRBV29-1 with TRBJ2-3; D remains ambiguous. The CDR3 runs to 10 residues. Germline assignment: CDR1 SQVTM and CDR2 ANQGSEA. The CDR3 reads CSVGTDTQYF. The DNA for the CDR3 is TGCAGCGTGGGTACAGATACGCAATATTTT.

Only a few counts were recorded for this clonotype. This may stem from a read error, because a much larger clone lies one nucleotide away. The rearrangement joins TRBV14 to TRBJ2-7, with unresolved D. Germline loops: CDR1 SGHDN, CDR2 FVKESK. This CDR3 comprises 12 residues. Trimming removed 4 bases from V and 8 bases from J, with 12 bases in between. CDR3 in DNA: TGTGCCAGCAGCCCTTCTAGAATCAAGCAGTACTTC. Its protein is CASSPSRIKQYF.

Note on this clonotype: The germline gene is not matched at one end of the junction; a read error may be the cause. The gene calls are TRBV6-2 or TRBV6-3 and TRBJ2-1; TRBD2 matches at 7 bases. Germline CDR1 reads MNHEY; CDR2 reads SVGEGT. There are 14 residues in the CDR3. For the CDR3, the DNA is TGTGCCAGCAGGACTAGCAGTTCCTACAATGAACAGTTCTTC. Encoded protein: CASRTSSSYNEQFF.

Concerning this clonotype itself: This CDR3 is missing its conserved last phenylalanine or tryptophan, likely due to a read error. The V gene is TRBV7-9, the J gene TRBJ2-5; D assignment may be TRBD1 or TRBD2 (5 bases each). There are 14 residues in the CDR3. Per the germline V gene, CDR1 is SEHNR and CDR2 is FQNEAQ (reference sequence). Trimming left V 2 bases short and J 5 bases short, with 12 bases between. For the CDR3, the DNA is TGTGCCAGCAGCTTATGGGGACGACGGGAGACCCAGTACTCC. Its translation: CASSLWGRRETQYS.

The chain carries TRBV6-2 or TRBV6-3 and TRBJ2-3; D may match TRBD1 or TRBD2 (5 bases each). There are 14 residues in the CDR3. The germline V gene encodes CDR1 MNHEY and CDR2 SVGEGT. The CDR3 loop is CTNTGTINTDTQYF. As DNA, the CDR3 is TGTACCAACACTGGGACCATTAACACAGATACGCAGTATTTT.

Of note for this clonotype: The conserved closing phenylalanine or tryptophan is absent in this CDR3, likely reflecting a read error. V gene TRBV6-1 combines with J gene TRBJ2-1; D uncertain. The CDR3 consists of 12 residues. Per germline, CDR1 MNHNS and CDR2 SASEGT. Trimming took off 4 bases at V and 8 bases at J, with 9 bases between the two ends. The CDR3 bases are TGTGCCAGCAGTGGAATAAGGGATGAGCAGTTCTGT. As protein: CASSGIRDEQFC.

On this clonotype: This clone may be a read error of a much larger clone one base away. The chain recombines TRBV6-6 with TRBJ1-5; TRBD1 matches 7 bases. Germline lookup yields CDR1 MNHNY and CDR2 SVGAGI (reference sequence). J was trimmed by 4 bases and V by 7 bases; bases with no gene match: 13. The CDR3 sequence is 16 residues long. The CDR3 region is CASKGTKQGPNQPQHF. CDR3 DNA sequence: TGTGCCAGCAAGGGCACCAAACAGGGGCCGAATCAGCCCCAGCATTTT.

For this clonotype: An end of the junction does not agree with germline; a read error may underlie this. The V and J genes are TRBV29-1 and TRBJ2-1; 7 bases match TRBD2. There are 15 residues in the CDR3. The germline CDR1 and CDR2 sequences are SQVTM and ANQGSEA. CDR3 sequence: CSIGGSSGTYNEQFF. The CDR3 DNA is TGCAGCATTGGGGGATCTAGCGGAACGTACAATGAGCAGTTCTTT.

Notes on this clonotype: A junction boundary mismatches the germline segment, possibly from a read error. CDR3 DNA sequence: TGTGCCGGCAGCCTCGACAGGACCCCCTCGAACACTGCAGCTTTCTTT. Protein: CAGSLDRTPSNTAAFF. This rearrangement joins TRBV12-3 or TRBV12-4 to TRBJ1-1, with D possibly matching TRBD1 (6 bases). CDR3 size: 16 residues.

Worth noting for this clonotype: No conserved phenylalanine or tryptophan ends this CDR3, so it is likely a read error. The DNA is omitted, as the CDR3 cannot be located on it reliably, and the CDR3 follows TCRdb's listing. The genes are TRBV11-2 and TRBJ1-2. Per the germline V gene, CDR1 is SGHAT and CDR2 is FQNNGV. Termini included, the CDR3 measures 15 amino acids. This CDR3 is CASSLVSTASYGCTL.